The clone carrying this T cell receptor beta chain was seen many times. These data belong to a study of patients and donors after allogeneic stem cell transplantation. Trimming shortened V by 6 bases and J by 0 bases, and 12 bases separated the two germline ends. This CDR3 spans 14 amino acids. TCRdb re-derived calls from the RT-PCR reads in MiXCR, one entry per CDR3 protein. Seen here are about a million distinct CDR3 sequences, roughly 17% observed once, and the top ten hold around 6%. J is TRBJ2-7 and V is TRBV12-3 or TRBV12-4; D possibly matches TRBD1 or TRBD2 (5 bases each). The source of this sequence is a human donor who was either an allogeneic HSCT recipient or a stem cell or donor lymphocyte infusion donor (not recorded which). It is not recorded whose cells these are; they may come from a transplant donor. The sample comprised blood, either unsorted or a sorted T cell fraction (not recorded which). The CDR3, as DNA: TGTGCCAGCAGATCCGGGACGCACTCCTACGAGCAGTACTTC. It codes for CASRSGTHSYEQYF.